The clone carrying this T cell receptor beta chain was recorded at least ten times. No antigen is known for it. The donors formed part of the 120-subject validation cohort, distinct from the approximately 630-subject first cohort. The data are from a study of cytomegalovirus exposure and HLA in healthy donors. The study's findings and limits: As was reported, the classifier diagnosed cytomegalovirus status with high specificity and sensitivity. The majority of TCR sequences were rare, yet some public TCRs appeared in many donors.

This table comes from immunoSEQ multiplex PCR, and its TCRdb copy is limited to in-frame clones, with some not included. The table lists 220,000 or so clones, 80% to 85% of them singletons. The CDR3 extends over 10 amino acids. Trimming pared 8 bases from V and 4 bases from J, leaving 6 bases between. Germline V lookup: CDR1 WNHNN, CDR2 SYGVQD (reference sequence). Material for sequencing was PBMCs. This receptor was taken from a woman aged 30 to 39 in good health and CMV-seropositive. The chain combines TRBV10-1 with TRBJ2-7; D gene uncertain. This chain's CDR3 is CASCEYEQYF. In DNA, the CDR3 is TGCGCCAGCTGCGAGTACGAGCAGTACTTC.